This TCR beta chain came from a study of blood T cell repertoires in COVID-19. Whole-study context: Specimens from acute and convalescent COVID-19 originated in the United States, Italy and Spain. The cDNA or gDNA used as material had been derived from T cells, B-cell-depleted T cells, or PBMCs.

Per the study methods: It was from reference gene primer amplification that nucleated cell counts were estimated. Measured with immunoSEQ multiplex PCR; TCRdb has only the in-frame clones, and not every one. V and J calls and clone size follow that table, whereas D and trimming were derived from the DNA. The sample yields over 50,000 clones, around nine tenths seen once. The germline V and J ends were trimmed by 6 bases and 9 bases, with 15 bases remaining between them. CDR1 DFQATT and CDR2 SNEGSKA come from the germline V gene (reference sequence). CDR3 length: 11 residues. This TCR was sampled from a middle-aged man with active COVID-19. The chain couples TRBV20-1 to TRBJ2-7; perhaps TRBD2 as D (6 bases). The sequencing sample was made of peripheral blood. The CDR3 DNA reads as TGCAGTGCGCGGGACGTAAGGACGCAGTACTTC. Protein: CSARDVRTQYF.